These 12 T cell receptor beta chains came from one sample sequenced in a study of blood T cell repertoires in COVID-19. Repertoires were generated with immunoSEQ multiplex PCR, while TCRdb's copy carries only in-frame clones and drops some. The profile shows just over 650,000 clones, over 80% of them singletons. The specimen sequenced was peripheral blood. Receptors originate from a woman aged 18-35 years with acute or convalescent COVID-19.

V is TRBV18 and J is TRBJ1-1, with D maybe TRBD1 (5 bases). V was cut by 3 bases and J by 4 bases, with 12 bases left in between. From germline, CDR1 is KGHSH and CDR2 LQKENI. CDR3 length: 14 amino acids. DNA of the CDR3: TGTGCCAGCTCACCGGACATTAGGGGCACTGAAGCTTTCTTT. This gives the protein CASSPDIRGTEAFF.

The chain recombines TRBV4-1 with TRBJ1-2; 8 nucleotides line up with TRBD1. The CDR3 runs to 13 residues. The germline V gene encodes CDR1 MGHRA and CDR2 YSYEKL. V trimming: 3 bases; J trimming: 4 bases; junction bases outside the gene matches: 1. The CDR3 DNA follows: TGCGCCAGCAGCCAGGACAGGGTCTATGGCTACACCTTC. Protein product: CASSQDRVYGYTF.

This clone appeared a single time. The chain joins TRBV7-9 to TRBJ2-2; no reliable D call. This CDR3 is 17 amino acids long. V lost 5 bases and J lost 3, with 19 bases in between. Germline CDR1 and CDR2: SEHNR and FQNEAQ (reference sequence). This CDR3 is CASSLRRDASDTGELFF. The CDR3 bases are TGTGCCAGCAGCCTCCGGAGAGATGCTTCGGACACCGGGGAGCTGTTTTTT. Together with reference TRBV7-9 and TRBJ2-2, the CDR3 gives the full variable domain: DTGVSQNPRHKITKRGQNVTFRCDPISEHNRLYWYRQTLGQGPEFLTYFQNEAQLEKSRLLSDRFSAERPKGSFSTLEIQRTEQGDSAMYLCASSLRRDASDTGELFFGEGSRLTVL.

The chain has TRBV5-1 and TRBJ2-7, with a weak D call TRBD2 (5 bases). Between the trimmed V and J ends, which lost 0 bases and 2 bases, there was a span of 9 bases. The germline V gene encodes CDR1 SGHRS and CDR2 YFSETQ. The CDR3 length is 14 residues. The CDR3 DNA sequence: TGCGCCAGCAGCTTGGGGACTTCGACCTACGAGCAGTACTTC. Translated: CASSLGTSTYEQYF.

The chain carries TRBV6-5 and TRBJ1-6; TRBD1 matches 9 bases. Germline V CDR1 and CDR2: MNHEY, SVGAGI. The CDR3 loop spans 14 amino acids. The V gene end was trimmed by 9 bases and the J gene end by 10 bases; junction bases not matched to a gene: 10. The CDR3 DNA sequence: TGTGCCAGTACACGGGGACAGGGTGGATCACCCCTCCACTTT. It codes for CASTRGQGGSPLHF.

The chain couples TRBV9 to TRBJ1-3; 8 bases are shared with TRBD1. Germline V gene lookup returns CDR1 SGDLS and CDR2 YYNGEE. J gave up 4 bases and V 5 bases, and 8 bases lay outside the gene matches. The CDR3 contains 15 residues. CDR3 coding DNA: TGTGCCAGCAGTCCTAGACAGGGGAAGGGAAACACCATATATTTT. Residues: CASSPRQGKGNTIYF.

The rearrangement links TRBV5-4 to TRBJ2-1; maybe TRBD1 (6 bases). Germline V gene data show CDR1 as SGHNT and CDR2 as YYREEE (reference sequence). The CDR3 length is 16 residues. With 4 bases removed from V and 1 base from J, the gap between germline ends came to 15 bases. In DNA form, the CDR3 reads TGTGCCAGCAGCCCGTGGACAGAAAAATCCTACAATGAGCAGTTCTTC. Protein sequence: CASSPWTEKSYNEQFF.

This chain connects TRBV28 to TRBJ1-1; D remains ambiguous. Deletions cut 6 bases from V and 1 base from J, with 6 bases between. CDR1 and CDR2 (germline): MDHEN, SYDVKM. CDR3 length: 12 amino acids. CDR3 sequence (DNA): TGTGCCAGCAGCTTCTCGAACACTGAAGCTTTCTTT. Amino acid sequence: CASSFSNTEAFF.

The chain combines TRBV25-1 with TRBJ1-1; 9 nucleotides match TRBD1. Unmatched junction bases numbered 6, after V lost 6 bases and J lost 7 bases. The CDR3 length is 13 residues. Germline V lookup: CDR1 MGHDK, CDR2 SYGVNS. CDR3 nucleotides: TGTGCCAGCAGGGACAGGGGAGGAGGTGAAGCTTTCTTT. It is translated as CASRDRGGGEAFF.

This chain links TRBV30 with TRBJ1-4; weak D call: TRBD1 (5 bases). Germline CDR1 and CDR2: GTSNPN and SVGIG (reference sequence). CDR3 size: 14 residues. The ends were cut back, 2 bases at V and 3 bases at J, with 10 bases in the middle. The CDR3 nucleotides are TGTGCCTGGAGTCCACAGGTGGCTAATGAAAAACTGTTTTTT. It translates to CAWSPQVANEKLFF.

The V call is TRBV20-1, the J call TRBJ1-2; a possible D gene is TRBD1 (5 bases). The V end was cut by 6 bases, the J end by 8 bases, with 13 bases between. The CDR3 length is 11 residues. From germline, CDR1 is DFQATT and CDR2 SNEGSKA (reference sequence). CDR3 sequence: CSAWGGSGYTF. In DNA, the CDR3 is TGCAGTGCGTGGGGGGGAAGCGGCTACACCTTC.

The rearrangement links TRBV6-6 to TRBJ1-3; D not certain. The germline V gene encodes CDR1 MNHNY and CDR2 SVGAGI (reference sequence). Trimming stripped 7 bases from V and 3 bases from J, with 16 bases between. CDR3 length equals 15 residues. In DNA, the CDR3 is TGTGCCAGCATTTCAGGACCGGAGGATGGAAACACCATATATTTT. Its protein product is CASISGPEDGNTIYF.